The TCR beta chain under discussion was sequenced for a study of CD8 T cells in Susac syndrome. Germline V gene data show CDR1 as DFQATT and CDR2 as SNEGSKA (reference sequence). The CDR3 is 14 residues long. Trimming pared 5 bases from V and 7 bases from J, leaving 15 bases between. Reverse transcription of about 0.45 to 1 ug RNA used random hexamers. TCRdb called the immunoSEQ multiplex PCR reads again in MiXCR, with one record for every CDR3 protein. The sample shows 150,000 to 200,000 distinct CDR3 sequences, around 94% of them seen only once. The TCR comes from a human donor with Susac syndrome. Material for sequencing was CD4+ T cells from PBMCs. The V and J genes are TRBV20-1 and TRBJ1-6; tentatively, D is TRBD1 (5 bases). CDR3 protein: CSAGRETVNSPLHF. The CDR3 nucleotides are TGCAGTGCTGGGCGGGAGACAGTAAATTCACCCCTCCACTTT.